These 11 T cell receptor beta chains were sequenced from one sample in a study of cytomegalovirus exposure and HLA in healthy donors. Primers included in the PCR were 60 Vbeta and 13 Jbeta primers. The assay was immunoSEQ multiplex PCR, and TCRdb's table has in-frame clones only and misses some. Seen here are roughly 100,000 clones, around four fifths observed once, and the top ten hold roughly 8.6%. Sequencing was done on a sample of PBMCs. The receptors were gathered from a woman aged 35 to 49 in good health and CMV-seropositive.

The CDR3 spells CASSLRKTRTGIRQPQHF. The CDR3 DNA reads as TGTGCCAGCAGTTTACGAAAGACCAGGACAGGGATACGCCAGCCCCAGCATTTT. V usage is TRBV28 and J usage is TRBJ1-5, with TRBD1 identical over 8 bases. The CDR3 contains 18 residues. Germline lookup yields CDR1 MDHEN and CDR2 SYDVKM. The V gene end was trimmed by 2 bases and the J gene end by 7 bases; junction bases not matched to a gene: 16.

The genes are TRBV27 and TRBJ2-7; 8 positions agree with TRBD2. The CDR3 covers 13 residues. The V and J ends lost 10 bases and 1 base, in that order; junction bases with no gene match: 6. Looked up from germline, CDR1 is MNHEY and CDR2 is SMNVEV (reference sequence). The CDR3 here is CATGGPVSYEQYF. CDR3 DNA: TGTGCCACGGGAGGGCCAGTATCCTACGAGCAGTACTTC.

The chain uses TRBV28 and TRBJ2-1; D is undetermined. V shed 6 bases and J shed 15 bases, with 18 bases lying between them. CDR1 MDHEN and CDR2 SYDVKM come from the germline V gene. CDR3 length: 12 residues. Here the CDR3 reads CASSVPEAGWFF. Written as DNA, the CDR3 is TGTGCCAGCAGCGTCCCTGAAGCCGGTTGGTTCTTC.

This clone was seen more than once but under ten times. J is TRBJ1-2 and V is TRBV25-1, with unresolved D. The CDR3 runs to 12 residues. V shed 5 bases and J shed 6 bases, with 10 bases lying between them. The germline CDR1 and CDR2 sequences are MGHDK and SYGVNS. The CDR3 bases are TGTGCCAGCAGTAGAGGCTGGGATGGCTACACCTTC. Translation: CASSRGWDGYTF.

This chain's CDR3 is CASSLLQGSYEQYF. For the CDR3, the DNA is TGCGCCAGCAGCCTATTACAGGGTTCCTACGAGCAGTACTTC. This sequence joins TRBV4-1 and TRBJ2-7; D is perhaps TRBD1 (6 bases). Looked up from germline, CDR1 is MGHRA and CDR2 is YSYEKL. The CDR3 consists of 14 residues. The germline V and J ends were trimmed by 4 bases and 1 base, with 11 bases remaining between them.

The sample holds one count of this clone. The CDR3 region has the DNA TGTGCCAGCAGAGAAACGGGACAGCTAGATACGCAGTATTTT. Its translation is CASRETGQLDTQYF. This chain joins TRBV6-6 and TRBJ2-3, with 7 bases identical to TRBD1. V was clipped by 6 bases and J by 5 bases; unmatched bases: 8. The CDR3 extends over 14 amino acids. CDR1 and CDR2 from the germline V gene are MNHNY and SVGAGI (reference sequence).

The chain employs TRBV6-1 and TRBJ2-2; maybe TRBD2 (6 bases). The CDR3 consists of 13 residues. In germline, CDR1 is MNHNS, CDR2 SASEGT. V was trimmed by 4 bases and J by 7 bases, leaving 10 bases between them. Here the CDR3 reads CASSALARGELFF. The CDR3, as DNA: TGTGCCAGCAGTGCACTAGCCCGCGGGGAGCTGTTTTTT.

The J gene is TRBJ1-3, the V gene TRBV5-1; 10 nucleotides line up with TRBD1. Germline V gene data show CDR1 as SGHRS and CDR2 as YFSETQ. V shed 5 bases and J 4 bases; nucleotides not matched to a gene: 6. There are 15 residues in the CDR3. The CDR3 nucleotides read TGCGCCAGCAGGCGGGACAGGGGCTCGGGAAACACCATATATTTT. It encodes CASRRDRGSGNTIYF.

CDR3: CASSLRTGGNTGELFF. The CDR3 DNA sequence: TGCGCCAGCAGCTTGAGAACGGGAGGGAACACCGGGGAGCTGTTTTTT. V usage is TRBV5-1 and J usage is TRBJ2-2; the match to TRBD2 covers 7 bases. The ends lost 1 base at V and 1 base at J; junction bases unmatched: 4. The CDR3 contains 16 residues. The germline gives CDR1 SGHRS, CDR2 YFSETQ. The full variable domain, with the rest looked up from reference TRBV5-1 and TRBJ2-2, is KAGVTQTPRYLIKTRGQQVTLSCSPISGHRSVSWYQQTPGQGLQFLFEYFSETQRNKGNFPGRFSGRQFSNSRSEMNVSTLELGDSALYLCASSLRTGGNTGELFFGEGSRLTVL.

The CDR3 DNA follows: TGTGCCAGCAGCGATCAGCGGCTTGGTACAGATACGCAGTATTTT. Residues: CASSDQRLGTDTQYF. The chain links TRBV6-1 to TRBJ2-3, with D possibly TRBD2 on 5 matching bases. CDR1 is MNHNS, CDR2 SASEGT, per germline. CDR3 length: 15 residues. The V and J ends lost 6 bases and 3 bases respectively, with 16 bases between them.

The chain has TRBV29-1 and TRBJ1-2; 8 nucleotides align to TRBD1. V dropped 0 bases and J dropped 7; count of bases not matched to a gene: 10. The length of the CDR3 is 15 residues. The germline V gene encodes CDR1 SQVTM and CDR2 ANQGSEA. The CDR3 is CSVEDRGRGPGGYTF. The CDR3, as DNA: TGCAGCGTTGAAGATCGGGGCAGGGGGCCTGGTGGCTACACCTTC.